This is a list of T cell receptor beta chains from one sample in a study of T-cell memory formation after mild COVID-19. From the 5' RACE reads, TCRdb called clonotypes with MiXCR, one entry per CDR3 protein. The sample has hundreds of thousands of distinct CDR3 sequences; about 15% are singletons. The sample taken for sequencing was PBMCs or a T cell subset sorted from them (not recorded which). These receptors were taken from a man aged 18 to 29 who had mild COVID-19 (a few samples of this study predate the infection). Cell type and time point are not known. CDR3s include the opening cysteine and the closing phenylalanine or tryptophan. Each record gives: J gene, V gene, clone size, D gene, CDR3 protein, CDR3 DNA. D genes are given only for firm matches. Expanded clones get a size class; other rows say once, few or many, or leave the size out.

>TRBJ2-2|TRBV6-1|few|-
CASKEAGELFF
TGTGCCAGCAAGGAGGCCGGGGAGCTGTTTTTT
>TRBJ2-6|TRBV6-2/TRBV6-3|-|TRBD2
CASSWGGSGANVLTF
TGTGCCAGCAGTTGGGGGGGCTCTGGGGCCAACGTCCTGACTTTC
>TRBJ2-5|TRBV4-1|few|-
CASSQTGLAETQYF
TGCGCCAGCAGCCAAACAGGGCTTGCAGAGACCCAGTACTTC
>TRBJ1-2|TRBV18|-|-
CASSPGSGSYVIAYTF
TGTGCCAGCTCACCCGGGTCCGGGTCTTATGTAATTGCCTACACCTTC
>TRBJ2-1|TRBV11-2|few|TRBD1
CASSRTGGSEQFF
TGTGCCAGCAGCCGGACAGGGGGCAGTGAGCAGTTCTTC
>TRBJ2-3|TRBV15|few|-
CATSRDSSTRRPDTQYF
TGTGCCACCAGCAGAGATTCGAGCACTCGGCGGCCAGATACGCAGTATTTT
>TRBJ1-3|TRBV7-2|few|-
CASSRRLISGNTIYF
TGTGCCAGCAGCCGTAGACTGATCTCTGGAAACACCATATATTTT
>TRBJ2-1|TRBV6-5|few|TRBD2
CASSSAGGWNEQFF
TGTGCCAGCAGTTCAGCGGGGGGGTGGAATGAGCAGTTCTTC
>TRBJ2-7|TRBV4-3|many|TRBD1
CASSPTGPGYEQYF
TGCGCCAGCAGCCCGACAGGGCCTGGTTACGAGCAGTACTTC
>TRBJ2-1|TRBV7-8|few|-
CASSAWINNEQFF
TGTGCCAGCAGCGCCTGGATCAACAATGAGCAGTTCTTC
>TRBJ1-1|TRBV6-5|few|-
CASSYSRETYNTEAFF
TGTGCCAGCAGTTACTCGAGGGAGACTTACAACACTGAAGCTTTCTTT
>TRBJ1-1|TRBV6-5|many|-
CASSYGQNTEAFF
TGTGCCAGCAGTTACGGGCAGAACACTGAAGCTTTCTTT
>TRBJ2-7|TRBV7-6|-|TRBD1
CASSAGQGFSSSYEQYF
TGTGCCAGCAGCGCGGGACAGGGGTTCTCGAGCTCCTACGAGCAGTACTTC
>TRBJ1-2|TRBV6-5|few|-
CASSSQLLGGYTF
TGTGCCAGCAGTTCCCAGCTCCTGGGAGGCTACACCTTC
>TRBJ1-2|TRBV5-1|few|-
CASSLDANRDWGYGYTF
TGCGCCAGCAGCTTGGACGCCAACAGGGACTGGGGCTATGGCTACACCTTC
>TRBJ2-3|TRBV7-9|-|-
CASSPGHPISTDTQYF
TGTGCCAGCAGCCCAGGACACCCAATATCCACAGATACGCAGTATTTT
>TRBJ1-2|TRBV20-1|few|-
CSARVTEKYGYTF
TGCAGTGCTAGGGTGACAGAGAAATATGGCTACACCTTC